This T cell receptor beta chain was retrieved from a study of blood T cell repertoires in COVID-19. Method: immunoSEQ multiplex PCR; TCRdb's copy keeps in-frame clones and lacks some. This sample carries hundreds of thousands of clones, over 70% of them seen once, and the ten largest clones take roughly 8%. This clone appeared a few times. The clonotype originates from a woman over 75 with acute or convalescent COVID-19. Specimen: peripheral blood.

The DNA of the CDR3 is TGCGCCAGCAGCCAAGATGGGGGCGGAGACATCAGGACCGACAATCAGCCCCAGCATTTT. As protein: CASSQDGGGDIRTDNQPQHF. The rearrangement joins TRBV4-1 to TRBJ1-5; TRBD1 might be the D (6 bases). Germline CDR1 is MGHRA and CDR2 is YSYEKL. Between the trimmed V and J ends, which lost 0 bases and 3 bases, there was a span of 24 bases. The CDR3 is 20 amino acids.